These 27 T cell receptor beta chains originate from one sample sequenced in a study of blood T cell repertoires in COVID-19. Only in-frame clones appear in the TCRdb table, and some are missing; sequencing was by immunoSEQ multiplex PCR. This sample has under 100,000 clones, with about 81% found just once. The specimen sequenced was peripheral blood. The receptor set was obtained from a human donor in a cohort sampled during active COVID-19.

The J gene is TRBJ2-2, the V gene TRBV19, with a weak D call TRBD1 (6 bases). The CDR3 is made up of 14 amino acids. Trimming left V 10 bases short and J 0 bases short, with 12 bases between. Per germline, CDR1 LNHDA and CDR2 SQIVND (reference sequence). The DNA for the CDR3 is TGTGCCATCAAGGGACAATCGAACACCGGGGAGCTGTTTTTT. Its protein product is CAIKGQSNTGELFF.

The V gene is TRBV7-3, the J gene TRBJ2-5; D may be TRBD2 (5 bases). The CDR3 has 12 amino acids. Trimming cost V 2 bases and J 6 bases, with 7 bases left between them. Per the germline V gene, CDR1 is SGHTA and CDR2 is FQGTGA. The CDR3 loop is CASSLEGKTQYF. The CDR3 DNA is TGTGCCAGCAGCTTAGAGGGAAAGACCCAGTACTTC.

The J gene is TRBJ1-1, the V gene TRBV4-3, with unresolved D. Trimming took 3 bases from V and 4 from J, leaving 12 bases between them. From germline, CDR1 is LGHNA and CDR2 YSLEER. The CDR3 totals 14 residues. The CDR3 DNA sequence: TGCGCCAGCAGCCATGTTATCGAGGGCACTGAAGCTTTCTTT. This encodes CASSHVIEGTEAFF.

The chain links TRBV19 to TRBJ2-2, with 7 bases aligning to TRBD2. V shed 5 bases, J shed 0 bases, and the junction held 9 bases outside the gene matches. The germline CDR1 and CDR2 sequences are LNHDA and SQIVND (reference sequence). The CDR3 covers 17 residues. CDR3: CASSGRVGRANTGELFF. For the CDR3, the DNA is TGTGCCAGTAGTGGGAGGGTTGGGCGCGCGAACACCGGGGAGCTGTTTTTT.

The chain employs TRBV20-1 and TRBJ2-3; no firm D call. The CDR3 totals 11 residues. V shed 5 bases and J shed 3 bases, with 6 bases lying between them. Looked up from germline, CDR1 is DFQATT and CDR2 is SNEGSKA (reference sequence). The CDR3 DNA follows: TGCAGTGCTGAACGGACAGATACGCAGTATTTT. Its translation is CSAERTDTQYF.

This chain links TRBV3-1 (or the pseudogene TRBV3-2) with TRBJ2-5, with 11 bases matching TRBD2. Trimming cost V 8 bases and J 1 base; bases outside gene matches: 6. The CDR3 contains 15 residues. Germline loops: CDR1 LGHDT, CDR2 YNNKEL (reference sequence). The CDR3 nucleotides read TGTGCCAGCGGACGACTAGCGGGGTCCCAAGAGACCCAGTACTTC. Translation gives CASGRLAGSQETQYF.

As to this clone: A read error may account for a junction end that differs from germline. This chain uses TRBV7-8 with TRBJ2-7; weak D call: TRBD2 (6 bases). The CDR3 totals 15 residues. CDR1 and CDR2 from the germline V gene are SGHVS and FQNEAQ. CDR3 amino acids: CASSRGLWGSFEQYF. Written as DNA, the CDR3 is TGTGCCAGCAGCAGGGGACTCTGGGGTTCCTTCGAGCAGTACTTC. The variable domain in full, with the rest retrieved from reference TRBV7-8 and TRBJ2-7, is GAGVSQSPRYKVAKRGQDVALRCDPISGHVSLFWYQQALGQGPEFLTYFQNEAQLDKSGLPSDRFFAERPEGSVSTLKIQRTQQEDSAVYLCASSRGLWGSFEQYFGPGTRLTVT.

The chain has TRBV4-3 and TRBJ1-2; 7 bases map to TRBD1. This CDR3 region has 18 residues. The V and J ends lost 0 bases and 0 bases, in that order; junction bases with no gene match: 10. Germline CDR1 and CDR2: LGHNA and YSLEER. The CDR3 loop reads CASSQDFTGVGANYGYTF. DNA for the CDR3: TGCGCCAGCAGCCAAGATTTCACAGGGGTGGGGGCTAACTATGGCTACACCTTC.

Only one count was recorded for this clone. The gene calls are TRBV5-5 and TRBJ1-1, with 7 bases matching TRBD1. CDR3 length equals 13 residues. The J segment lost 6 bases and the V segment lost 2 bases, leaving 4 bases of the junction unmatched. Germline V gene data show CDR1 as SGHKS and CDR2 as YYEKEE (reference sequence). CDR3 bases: TGTGCCAGCAGCTTCCAGGGGGAGGCTGAAGCTTTCTTT. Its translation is CASSFQGEAEAFF.

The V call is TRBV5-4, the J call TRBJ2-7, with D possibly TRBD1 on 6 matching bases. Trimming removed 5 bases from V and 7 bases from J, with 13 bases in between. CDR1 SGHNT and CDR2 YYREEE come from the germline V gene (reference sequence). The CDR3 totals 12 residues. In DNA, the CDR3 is TGTGCCAGCAGTTTCAGGGGCAGGGAGCAGTACTTC. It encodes CASSFRGREQYF.

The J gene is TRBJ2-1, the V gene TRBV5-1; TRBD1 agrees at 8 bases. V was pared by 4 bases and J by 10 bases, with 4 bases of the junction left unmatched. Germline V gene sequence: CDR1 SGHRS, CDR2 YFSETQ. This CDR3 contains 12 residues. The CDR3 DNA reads TGCGCCAGCAGCGTGGACAGGGAAGAGCAGTTCTTC. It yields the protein CASSVDREEQFF. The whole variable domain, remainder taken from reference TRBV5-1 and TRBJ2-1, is KAGVTQTPRYLIKTRGQQVTLSCSPISGHRSVSWYQQTPGQGLQFLFEYFSETQRNKGNFPGRFSGRQFSNSRSEMNVSTLELGDSALYLCASSVDREEQFFGPGTRLTVL.

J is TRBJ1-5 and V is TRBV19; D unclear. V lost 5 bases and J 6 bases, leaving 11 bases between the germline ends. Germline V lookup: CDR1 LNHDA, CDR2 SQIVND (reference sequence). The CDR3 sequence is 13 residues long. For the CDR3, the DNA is TGTGCCAGTAGTTTCGCGATTCGTCAGCCCCAGCATTTT. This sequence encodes CASSFAIRQPQHF.

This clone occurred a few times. In DNA form, the CDR3 reads TGTGCCAGCAGGGGTGGACAGGACGGCGAGCAGTACTTC. This translates into CASRGGQDGEQYF. The genes are TRBV2 and TRBJ2-7; 7 nucleotides align to TRBD1. Germline V gene lookup returns CDR1 SNHLY and CDR2 FYNNEI. V shed 6 bases and J 6 bases; nucleotides not matched to a gene: 8. The CDR3 spans 13 residues.

In DNA, the CDR3 is TGTGCCAGCAGCTTAGGTAGCGGGGGGTGGCAAGAGACCCAGTACTTC. Translated: CASSLGSGGWQETQYF. The J gene is TRBJ2-5, the V gene TRBV7-2, with 10 bases matching TRBD2. The trim removed 1 base at V and 2 bases at J, leaving 4 bases unmatched. The CDR3 runs 16 residues. Germline CDR1 SGHTA, CDR2 FQGNSA.

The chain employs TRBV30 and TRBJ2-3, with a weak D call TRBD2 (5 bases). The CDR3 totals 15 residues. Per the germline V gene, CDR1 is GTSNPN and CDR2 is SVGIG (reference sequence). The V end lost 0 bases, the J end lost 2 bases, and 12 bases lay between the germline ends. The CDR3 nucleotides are TGTGCCTGGAGTGTACTAGACCTAATCACAGATACGCAGTATTTT. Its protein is CAWSVLDLITDTQYF.

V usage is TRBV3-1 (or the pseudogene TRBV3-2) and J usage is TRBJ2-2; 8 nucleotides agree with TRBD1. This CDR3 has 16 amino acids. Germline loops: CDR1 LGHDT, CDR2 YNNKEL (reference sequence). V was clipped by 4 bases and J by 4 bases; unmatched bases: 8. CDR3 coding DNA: TGTGCCAGCAGCCGTTACCGGGACAGGACCACCGGGGAGCTGTTTTTT. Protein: CASSRYRDRTTGELFF.

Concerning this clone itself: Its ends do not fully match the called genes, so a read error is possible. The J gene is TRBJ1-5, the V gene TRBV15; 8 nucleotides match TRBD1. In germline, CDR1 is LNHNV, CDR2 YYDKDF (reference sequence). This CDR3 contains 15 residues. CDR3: CATSGRTGSSQPQHF. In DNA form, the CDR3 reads TGTGCCACCAGCGGCCGGACAGGGAGCAGTCAGCCCCAGCATTTT.

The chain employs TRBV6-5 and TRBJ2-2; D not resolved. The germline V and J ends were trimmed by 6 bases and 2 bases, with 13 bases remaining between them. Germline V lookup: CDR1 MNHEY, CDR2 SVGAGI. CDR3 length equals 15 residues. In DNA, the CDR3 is TGTGCCAGCAGCCAGACACTTCTCAACACCGGGGAGCTGTTTTTT. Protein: CASSQTLLNTGELFF.

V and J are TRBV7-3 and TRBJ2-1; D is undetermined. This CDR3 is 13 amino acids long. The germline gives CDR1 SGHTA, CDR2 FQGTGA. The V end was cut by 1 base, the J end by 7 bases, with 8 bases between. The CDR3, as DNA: TGTGCCAGCAGCTTAAACCCCAGGAATGAGCAGTTCTTC. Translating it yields CASSLNPRNEQFF.

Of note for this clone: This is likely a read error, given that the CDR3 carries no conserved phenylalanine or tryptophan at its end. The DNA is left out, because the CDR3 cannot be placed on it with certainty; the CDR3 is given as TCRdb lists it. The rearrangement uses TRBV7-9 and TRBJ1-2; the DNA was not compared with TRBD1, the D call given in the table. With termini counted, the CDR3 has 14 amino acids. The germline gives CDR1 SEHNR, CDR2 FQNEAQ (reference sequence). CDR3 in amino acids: CASSLASNTGTLNL.

CDR3 loop: CASSPTSGGALQTQYF. Written as DNA, the CDR3 is TGTGCCAGCAGCCCAACTAGCGGGGGGGCCTTACAGACCCAGTACTTC. The chain links TRBV5-4 to TRBJ2-5, with 13 bases matching TRBD2. Germline CDR1 is SGHNT and CDR2 is YYREEE (reference sequence). V gave up 4 bases and J gave up 6 bases; unmatched junction bases: 9. The CDR3 consists of 16 residues.

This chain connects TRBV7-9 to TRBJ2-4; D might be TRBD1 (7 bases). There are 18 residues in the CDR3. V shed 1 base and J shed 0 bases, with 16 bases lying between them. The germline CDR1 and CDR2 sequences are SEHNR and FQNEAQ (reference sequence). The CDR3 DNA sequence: TGTGCCAGCAGCTTAGATCCGGCCAGGGGGGTAGCCAAAAACATTCAGTACTTC. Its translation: CASSLDPARGVAKNIQYF.

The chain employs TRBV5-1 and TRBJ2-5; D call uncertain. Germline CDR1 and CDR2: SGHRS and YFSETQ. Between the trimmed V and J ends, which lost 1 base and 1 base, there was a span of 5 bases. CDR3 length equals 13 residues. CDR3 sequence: CASSLTVQETQYF. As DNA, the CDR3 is TGCGCCAGCAGCTTGACAGTCCAAGAGACCCAGTACTTC.

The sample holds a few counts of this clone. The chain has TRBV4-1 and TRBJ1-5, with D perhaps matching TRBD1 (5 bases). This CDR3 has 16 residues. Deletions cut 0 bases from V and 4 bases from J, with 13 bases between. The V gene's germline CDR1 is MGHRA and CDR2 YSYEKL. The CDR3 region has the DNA TGCGCCAGCAGCCAAGACTGGCAGGGAGGTAATCAGCCCCAGCATTTT. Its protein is CASSQDWQGGNQPQHF.

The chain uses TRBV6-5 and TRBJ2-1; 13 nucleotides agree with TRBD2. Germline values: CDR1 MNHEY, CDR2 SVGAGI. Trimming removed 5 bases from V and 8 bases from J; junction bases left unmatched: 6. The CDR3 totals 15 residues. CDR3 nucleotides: TGTGCCAGCAGTCCCGGGACTAGCGGGGAGGATGAGCAGTTCTTC. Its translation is CASSPGTSGEDEQFF.

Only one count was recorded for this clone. CDR3 in DNA: TGTGCCAGTAGTATGTTGGGACAGCGAGCAACTAATGAAAAACTGTTTTTT. It translates to CASSMLGQRATNEKLFF. The J gene is TRBJ1-4, the V gene TRBV19; TRBD1 matches at 7 bases. V lost 3 bases to trimming and J lost 0 bases; unmatched junction nucleotides: 7. This CDR3 region has 17 residues. CDR1 and CDR2 (germline): LNHDA, SQIVND (reference sequence).

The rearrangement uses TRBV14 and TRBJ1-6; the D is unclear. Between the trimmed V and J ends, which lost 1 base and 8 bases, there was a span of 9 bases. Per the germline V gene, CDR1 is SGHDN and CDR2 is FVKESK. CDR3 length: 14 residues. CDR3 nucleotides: TGTGCCAGCAGCCAAGCGAGAATTGATTCACCCCTCCACTTT. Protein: CASSQARIDSPLHF.